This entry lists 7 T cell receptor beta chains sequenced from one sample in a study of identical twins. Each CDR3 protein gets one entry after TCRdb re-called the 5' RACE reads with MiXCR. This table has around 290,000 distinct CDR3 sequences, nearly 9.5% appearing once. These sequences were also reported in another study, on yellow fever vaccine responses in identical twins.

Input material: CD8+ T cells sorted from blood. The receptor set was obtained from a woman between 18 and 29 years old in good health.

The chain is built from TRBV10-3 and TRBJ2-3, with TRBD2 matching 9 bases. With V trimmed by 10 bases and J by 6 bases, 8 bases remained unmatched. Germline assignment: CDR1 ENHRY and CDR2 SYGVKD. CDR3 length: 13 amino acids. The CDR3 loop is CASGGDGGDTQYF. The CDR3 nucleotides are TGTGCCAGCGGGGGGGACGGTGGGGATACGCAGTATTTT.

This CDR3 is CSVDSGTGTGELFF. The CDR3 coding sequence is TGCAGCGTTGACTCGGGGACGGGGACCGGGGAGCTGTTTTTT. The chain employs TRBV29-1 and TRBJ2-2, with D perhaps given as TRBD1 or TRBD2 (5 bases each). V was cut by 3 bases and J by 5 bases, with 13 bases left in between. There are 14 residues in the CDR3. Germline V gives CDR1 SQVTM, CDR2 ANQGSEA.

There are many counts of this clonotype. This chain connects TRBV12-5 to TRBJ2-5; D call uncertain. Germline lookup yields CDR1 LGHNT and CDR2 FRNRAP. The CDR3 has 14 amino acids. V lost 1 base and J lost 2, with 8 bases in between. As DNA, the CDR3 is TGTGCTAGTGGTTTGGGTTCGAGACAAGAGACCCAGTACTTC. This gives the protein CASGLGSRQETQYF.

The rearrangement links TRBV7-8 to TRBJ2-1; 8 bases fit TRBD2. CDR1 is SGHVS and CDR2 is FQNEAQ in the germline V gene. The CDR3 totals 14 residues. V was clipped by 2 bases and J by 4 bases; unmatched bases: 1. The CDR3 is CASSLQRGYNEQFF. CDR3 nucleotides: TGTGCCAGCAGCTTACAGCGGGGGTACAATGAGCAGTTCTTC.

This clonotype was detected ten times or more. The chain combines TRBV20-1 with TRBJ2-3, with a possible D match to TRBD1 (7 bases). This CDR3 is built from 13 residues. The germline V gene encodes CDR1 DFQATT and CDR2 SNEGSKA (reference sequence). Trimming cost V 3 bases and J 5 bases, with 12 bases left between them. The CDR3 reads CSAREGAGDTQYF. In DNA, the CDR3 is TGCAGTGCTAGGGAGGGGGCGGGAGATACGCAGTATTTT.

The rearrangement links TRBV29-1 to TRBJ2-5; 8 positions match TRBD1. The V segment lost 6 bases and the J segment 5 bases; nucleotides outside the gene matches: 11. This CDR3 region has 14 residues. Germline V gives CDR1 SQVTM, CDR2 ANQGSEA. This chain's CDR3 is CSVPSDTGGETQYF. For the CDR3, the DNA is TGCAGCGTCCCCAGCGACACAGGGGGGGAGACCCAGTACTTC.

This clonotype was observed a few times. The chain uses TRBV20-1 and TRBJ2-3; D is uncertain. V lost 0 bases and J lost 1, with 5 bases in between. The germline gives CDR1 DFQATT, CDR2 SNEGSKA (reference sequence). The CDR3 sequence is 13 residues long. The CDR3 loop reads CSAREVGTDTQYF. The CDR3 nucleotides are TGCAGTGCTAGAGAAGTGGGCACAGATACGCAGTATTTT.